This T cell receptor beta chain was sequenced for a study of T-cell memory formation after mild COVID-19 (dated by TCRdb to the early 2020s). Regarding the research as a whole: TCR sequence clusters from the two donors were found to be largely donor specific. Two young, previously healthy adult volunteers, one female and one male, were included in the cohort. In a couple of donors, T-cell clones that expanded and contracted after mild COVID-19 were followed by sequencing TCRalpha and TCRbeta repertoires longitudinally.

Relative to germline, V is missing 6 bases and J is missing 3 bases, with 7 bases of the junction outside any gene match. Sequences SEHNR (CDR1) and FQNEAQ (CDR2) are obtained from the germline V gene (reference sequence). The CDR3, from cysteine to phenylalanine, totals 15 residues. The only DNA kept is the CDR3, 45 bases in frame from the first base. PBMCs were isolated by Ficoll-Paque density gradient centrifugation. This clonotype was counted between two and nine times. Its antigen is currently not known. Base quality data are lacking; no much larger clone is found one base away. General study outcomes and caveats: Clones contracting from day 15 to 85 had balanced CD4/CD8 phenotypes, while a second wave expanding from day 15 to 37 was biased towards CD4+. Contracting CD4+ clones turned up mainly in the CM and EM memory subsets, whereas EMRA was where CD8+ clones were enriched. Only a couple of mild cases were covered in the study, and larger cohorts including severe cases with pre-infection samples were considered necessary. Some responding clones were detected in pre-infection memory, which suggested that pre-existing cross-reactive memory T cells had joined the SARS-CoV-2 response. The second-wave clones that peaked on day 37 were not confirmed to be SARS-CoV-2 specific.

These reads were obtained on an Illumina NovaSeq 6000. cDNA libraries for TCRalpha and TCRbeta were prepared by 5'RACE using constant-segment primers, with sample barcodes and unique molecular identifiers added. RNA was extracted from every sample with Trizol reagent. Library amplification was performed in two PCR steps, and a second sample barcode and Illumina TruSeq adapters were introduced in the second step. The libraries were sequenced on an Illumina NovaSeq using 2 x 150 bp paired-end reads. The published analysis was carried out like this. Demultiplexing of reads and collapsing into UMI-guided consensus sequences were performed with migec v1.2.7. Using mixcr v2.1.11, UMI consensuses were aligned to TRA and TRB V and J templates and then assembled into clonotypes. A clonotype was counted as expanded or contracted only when both edgeR and NoisET called the clonotype significant, with the noise models trained on biological replicates. edgeR calls used a false discovery rate-adjusted p below 0.01 and a log2 fold-change threshold of 1. As an exploratory analysis of dynamics, PCA with hierarchical clustering was applied to max-normalized trajectories of the 1000 most abundant clonotypes. Separately sequenced CD4+ and CD8+ repertoires were used to assign the CD4 or CD8 phenotype of responding clones. The public sequencing data were trimmed at Q25 with fastp and processed into clonotypes with MiXCR by TCRdb, which kept only in-frame beta chains. Rows matching on CDR3 protein sequence are summarized as one entry with the most common DNA and genes. Clone size and V and J calls follow TCRdb, not the original study. The sample table records about 140,000 distinct CDR3 sequences; 11% to 15% of these occur just once. The ten largest clones capture about 29% of the sample.

The sample consisted of PBMCs or a T cell subset sorted from them (not recorded which). The TCR originated in an adult woman who had mild COVID-19 (a few samples of this study predate the infection). The sample titles of this study are shuffled in the database, so cell type and time point are left out; the donor was told from shared clones. The receptor chain draws on TRBV7-9 and TRBJ2-5; 10 bases in the middle match TRBD1. The bases are TGTGCCAGCAGTTGGGGACAGGGGATAGAAGAGACCCAGTACTTC. It is translated as CASSWGQGIEETQYF.